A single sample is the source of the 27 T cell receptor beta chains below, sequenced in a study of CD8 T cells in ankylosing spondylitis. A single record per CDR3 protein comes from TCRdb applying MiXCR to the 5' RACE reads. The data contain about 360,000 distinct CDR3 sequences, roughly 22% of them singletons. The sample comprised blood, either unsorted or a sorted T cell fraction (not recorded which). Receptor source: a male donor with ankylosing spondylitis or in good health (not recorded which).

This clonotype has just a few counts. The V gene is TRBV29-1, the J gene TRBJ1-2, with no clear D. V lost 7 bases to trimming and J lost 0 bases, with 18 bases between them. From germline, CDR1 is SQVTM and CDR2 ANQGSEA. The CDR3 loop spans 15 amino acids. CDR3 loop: CSADAGLGSNYGYTF. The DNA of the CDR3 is TGCAGCGCCGATGCGGGGTTGGGCTCTAACTATGGCTACACCTTC.

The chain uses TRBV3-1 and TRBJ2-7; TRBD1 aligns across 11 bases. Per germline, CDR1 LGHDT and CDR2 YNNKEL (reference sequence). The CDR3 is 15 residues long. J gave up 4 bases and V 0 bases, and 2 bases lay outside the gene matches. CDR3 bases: TGTGCCAGCAGCCAAGAGGGACAGGGGGGTTACGAGCAGTACTTC. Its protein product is CASSQEGQGGYEQYF.

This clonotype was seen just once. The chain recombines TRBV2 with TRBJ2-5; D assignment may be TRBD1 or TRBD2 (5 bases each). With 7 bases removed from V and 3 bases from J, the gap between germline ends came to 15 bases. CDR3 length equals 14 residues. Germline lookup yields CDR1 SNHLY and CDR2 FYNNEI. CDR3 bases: TGTGCCAGCATGAGGGGTTCCGGGGAAGAGACCCAGTACTTC. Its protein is CASMRGSGEETQYF.

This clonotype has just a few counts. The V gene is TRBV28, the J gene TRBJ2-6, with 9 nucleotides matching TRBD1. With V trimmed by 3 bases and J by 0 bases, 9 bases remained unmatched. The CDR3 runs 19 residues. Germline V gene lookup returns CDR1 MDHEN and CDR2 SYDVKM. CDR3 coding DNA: TGTGCCAGCAGTTTTAGTGGGGGACAGGGCTTCTCTGGGGCCAACGTCCTGACTTTC. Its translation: CASSFSGGQGFSGANVLTF.

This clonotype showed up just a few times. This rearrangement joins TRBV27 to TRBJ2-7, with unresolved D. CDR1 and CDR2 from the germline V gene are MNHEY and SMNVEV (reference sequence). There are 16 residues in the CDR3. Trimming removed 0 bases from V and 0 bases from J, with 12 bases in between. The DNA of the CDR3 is TGTGCCAGCAGTTTATCTGCGAGTCCCACCTCCTACGAGCAGTACTTC. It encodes CASSLSASPTSYEQYF.

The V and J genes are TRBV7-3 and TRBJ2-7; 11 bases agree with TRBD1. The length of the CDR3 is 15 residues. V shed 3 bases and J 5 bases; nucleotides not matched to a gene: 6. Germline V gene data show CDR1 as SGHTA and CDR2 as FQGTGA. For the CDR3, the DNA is TGTGCCAGCAGCTTGGGACAGGGGGAGATCGACGAGCAGTACTTC. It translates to CASSLGQGEIDEQYF. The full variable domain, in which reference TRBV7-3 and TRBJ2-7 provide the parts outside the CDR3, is GAGVSQTPSNKVTEKGKYVELRCDPISGHTALYWYRQSLGQGPEFLIYFQGTGAADDSGLPNDRFFAVRPEGSVSTLKIQRTERGDSAVYLCASSLGQGEIDEQYFGPGTRLTVT.

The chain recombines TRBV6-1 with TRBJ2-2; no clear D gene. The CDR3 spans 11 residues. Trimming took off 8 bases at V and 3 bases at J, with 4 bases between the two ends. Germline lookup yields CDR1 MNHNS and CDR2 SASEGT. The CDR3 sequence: CASADTGELFF. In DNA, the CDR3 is TGTGCCAGCGCTGACACCGGGGAGCTGTTTTTT.

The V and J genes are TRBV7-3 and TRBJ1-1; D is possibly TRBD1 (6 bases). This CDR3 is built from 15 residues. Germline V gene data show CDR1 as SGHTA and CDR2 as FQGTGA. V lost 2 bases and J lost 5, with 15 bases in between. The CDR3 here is CASSLGFGTMTEAFF. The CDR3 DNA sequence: TGTGCCAGCAGCTTAGGCTTCGGGACAATGACTGAAGCTTTCTTT.

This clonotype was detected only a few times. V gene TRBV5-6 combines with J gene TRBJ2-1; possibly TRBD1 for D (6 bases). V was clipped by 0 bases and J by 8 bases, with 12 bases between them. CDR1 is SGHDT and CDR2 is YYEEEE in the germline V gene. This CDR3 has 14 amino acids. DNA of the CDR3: TGTGCCAGCAGCTTGGACCTTAGGGGGTATGAGCAGTTCTTC. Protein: CASSLDLRGYEQFF.

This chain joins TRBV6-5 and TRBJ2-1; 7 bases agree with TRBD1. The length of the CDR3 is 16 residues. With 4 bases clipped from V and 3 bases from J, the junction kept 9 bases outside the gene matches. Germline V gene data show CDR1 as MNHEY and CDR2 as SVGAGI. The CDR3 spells CASSFKGASHYNEQFF. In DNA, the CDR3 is TGTGCCAGCAGTTTCAAGGGGGCGTCGCACTACAATGAGCAGTTCTTC.

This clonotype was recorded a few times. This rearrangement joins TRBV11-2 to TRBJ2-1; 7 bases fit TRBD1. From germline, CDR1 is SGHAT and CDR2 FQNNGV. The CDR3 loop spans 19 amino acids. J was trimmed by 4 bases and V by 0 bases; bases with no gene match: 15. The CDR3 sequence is CASSLDHPPGTAPYNEQFF. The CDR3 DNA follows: TGTGCCAGCAGCTTAGACCACCCCCCCGGGACAGCCCCATACAATGAGCAGTTCTTC.

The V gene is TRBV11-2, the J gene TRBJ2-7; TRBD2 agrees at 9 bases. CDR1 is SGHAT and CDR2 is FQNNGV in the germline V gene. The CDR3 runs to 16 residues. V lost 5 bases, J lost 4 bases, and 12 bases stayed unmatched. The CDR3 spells CASSTHLAGPKYEQYF. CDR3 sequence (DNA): TGTGCCAGCAGCACTCATCTAGCGGGACCGAAATACGAGCAGTACTTC.

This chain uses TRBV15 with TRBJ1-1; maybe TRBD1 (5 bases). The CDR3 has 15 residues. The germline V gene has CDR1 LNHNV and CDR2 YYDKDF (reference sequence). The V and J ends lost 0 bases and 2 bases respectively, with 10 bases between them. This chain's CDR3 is CATSRDRGVNTEAFF. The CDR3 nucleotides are TGTGCCACCAGCAGAGATCGGGGGGTTAACACTGAAGCTTTCTTT.

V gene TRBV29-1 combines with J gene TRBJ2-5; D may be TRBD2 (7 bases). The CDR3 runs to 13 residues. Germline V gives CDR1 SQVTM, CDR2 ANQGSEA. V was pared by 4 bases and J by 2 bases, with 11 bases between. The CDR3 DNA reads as TGCAGCGTTGGGGGGGGCGAGCAAGAGACCCAGTACTTC. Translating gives CSVGGGEQETQYF. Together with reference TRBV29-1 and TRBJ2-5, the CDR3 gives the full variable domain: SAVISQKPSRDICQRGTSLTIQCQVDSQVTMMFWYRQQPGQSLTLIATANQGSEATYESGFVIDKFPISRPNLTFSTLTVSNMSPEDSSIYLCSVGGGEQETQYFGPGTRLLVL.

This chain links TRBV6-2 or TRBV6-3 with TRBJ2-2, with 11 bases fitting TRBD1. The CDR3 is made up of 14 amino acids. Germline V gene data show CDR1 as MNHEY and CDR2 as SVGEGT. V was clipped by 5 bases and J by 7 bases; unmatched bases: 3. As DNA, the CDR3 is TGTGCCAGCAGTAGGACAGGGGGCCTCGGGGAGCTGTTTTTT. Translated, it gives CASSRTGGLGELFF.

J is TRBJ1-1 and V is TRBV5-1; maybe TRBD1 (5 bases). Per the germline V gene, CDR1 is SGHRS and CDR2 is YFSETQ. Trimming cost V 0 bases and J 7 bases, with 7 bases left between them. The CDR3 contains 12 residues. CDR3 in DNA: TGCGCCAGCAGCTTGGACAGGAATGAAGCTTTCTTT. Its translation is CASSLDRNEAFF.

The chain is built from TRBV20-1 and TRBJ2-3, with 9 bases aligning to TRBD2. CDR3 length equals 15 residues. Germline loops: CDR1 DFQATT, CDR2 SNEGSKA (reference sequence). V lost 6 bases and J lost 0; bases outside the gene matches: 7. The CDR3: CSATALAGSTDTQYF. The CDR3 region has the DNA TGCAGTGCAACCGCTCTAGCGGGAAGCACAGATACGCAGTATTTT.

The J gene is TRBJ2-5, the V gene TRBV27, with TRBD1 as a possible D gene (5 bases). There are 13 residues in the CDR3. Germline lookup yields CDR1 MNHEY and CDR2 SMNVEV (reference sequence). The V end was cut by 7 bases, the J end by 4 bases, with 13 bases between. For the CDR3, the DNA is TGTGCCAGCACGGGTAGGGGTTTAGAGACCCAGTACTTC. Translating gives CASTGRGLETQYF.

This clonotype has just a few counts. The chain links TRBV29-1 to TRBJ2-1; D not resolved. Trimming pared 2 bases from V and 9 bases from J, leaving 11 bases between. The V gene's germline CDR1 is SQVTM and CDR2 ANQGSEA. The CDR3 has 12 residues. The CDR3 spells CSVEPQRREQFF. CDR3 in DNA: TGCAGCGTTGAACCGCAGAGGCGTGAGCAGTTCTTC.

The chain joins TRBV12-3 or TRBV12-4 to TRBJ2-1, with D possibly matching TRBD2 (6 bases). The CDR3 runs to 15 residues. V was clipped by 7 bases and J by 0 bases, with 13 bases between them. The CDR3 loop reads CASTRLESSYNEQFF. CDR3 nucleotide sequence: TGTGCCAGCACCCGACTAGAAAGCTCCTACAATGAGCAGTTCTTC.

The CDR3 DNA reads TGTGCCAGCAGTTCTGGCCTATATAATTCACCCCTCCACTTT. Protein sequence: CASSSGLYNSPLHF. The chain joins TRBV27 to TRBJ1-6, with unresolved D. The V gene's germline CDR1 is MNHEY and CDR2 SMNVEV (reference sequence). This CDR3 spans 14 amino acids. V dropped 4 bases and J dropped 4 bases, with 8 bases sitting between them.

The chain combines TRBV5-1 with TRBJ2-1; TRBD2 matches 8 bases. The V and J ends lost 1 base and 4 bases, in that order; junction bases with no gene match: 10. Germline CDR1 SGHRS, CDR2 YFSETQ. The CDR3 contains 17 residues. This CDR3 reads CASSLFGRGAAYNEQFF. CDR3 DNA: TGCGCCAGCAGCTTGTTCGGGAGGGGGGCCGCTTACAATGAGCAGTTCTTC.

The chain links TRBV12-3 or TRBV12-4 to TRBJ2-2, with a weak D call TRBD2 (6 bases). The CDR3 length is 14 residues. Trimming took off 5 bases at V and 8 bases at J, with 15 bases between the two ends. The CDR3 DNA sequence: TGTGCCAGCAGTGTCGGGACTTTAGAGGGGGAGCTGTTTTTT. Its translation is CASSVGTLEGELFF.

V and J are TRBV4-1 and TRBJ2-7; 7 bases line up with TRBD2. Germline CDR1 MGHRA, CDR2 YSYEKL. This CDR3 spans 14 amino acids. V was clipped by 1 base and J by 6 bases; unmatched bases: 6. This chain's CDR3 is CASSQVWGGIEQYF. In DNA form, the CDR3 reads TGCGCCAGCAGCCAAGTGTGGGGGGGTATCGAGCAGTACTTC.

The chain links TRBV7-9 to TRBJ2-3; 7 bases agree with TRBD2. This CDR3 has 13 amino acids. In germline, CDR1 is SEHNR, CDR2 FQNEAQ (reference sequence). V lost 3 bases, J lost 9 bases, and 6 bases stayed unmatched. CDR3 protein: CASSFLTGGTQYF. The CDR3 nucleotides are TGTGCCAGCAGCTTTCTGACGGGAGGCACGCAGTATTTT. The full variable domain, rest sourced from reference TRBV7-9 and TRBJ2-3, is DTGVSQNPRHKITKRGQNVTFRCDPISEHNRLYWYRQTLGQGPEFLTYFQNEAQLEKSRLLSDRFSAERPKGSFSTLEIQRTEQGDSAMYLCASSFLTGGTQYFGPGTRLTVL.

CDR3 in amino acids: CASSQVSGTVQPQHF. The CDR3 DNA sequence: TGCGCCAGCAGCCAAGTCTCAGGGACAGTTCAGCCCCAGCATTTT. The gene calls are TRBV4-1 and TRBJ1-5, with 7 nucleotides matching TRBD1. The CDR3 length is 15 residues. With V trimmed by 1 base and J by 6 bases, 6 bases remained unmatched. CDR1 is MGHRA and CDR2 is YSYEKL in the germline V gene.

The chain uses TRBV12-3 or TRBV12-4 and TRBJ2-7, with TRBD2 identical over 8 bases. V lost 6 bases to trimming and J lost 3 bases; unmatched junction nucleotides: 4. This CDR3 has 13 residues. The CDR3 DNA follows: TGTGCCAGCAGCCCGGGGGGGTTCTACGAGCAGTACTTC. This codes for CASSPGGFYEQYF.